This T cell receptor (beta chain) is drawn from a study of T cell repertoires in cytomegalovirus infection. On this clonotype itself: The antigen is undetermined.

Findings and caveats of the study: The ex vivo response was dominated by HLA-C-restricted CMV-specific TCR beta clonotypes.

This CDR3 region has 15 residues. Germline loops: CDR1 MDHEN, CDR2 SYDVKM. Trimming took off 6 bases at V and 0 bases at J, with 15 bases between the two ends. TCRdb analysed the reads with MiXCR anew, one entry per CDR3 protein. The table lists 200,000 to 250,000 distinct CDR3 sequences, over 20% of them singletons. The clonotype comes from a human donor in good health (CMV status not recorded). Some clones in this sample may be carry-over from other donors' samples. The sample taken for sequencing was CD8+ T cells from PBMCs. J is TRBJ2-7 and V is TRBV28; tentative D call: TRBD1 (6 bases). For the CDR3, the DNA is TGTGCCAGCAGAGCCCTAGGGGGTATCTCCTACGAGCAGTACTTC. This translates into CASRALGGISYEQYF.